This T cell receptor (beta chain) was sequenced during a study of blood T cell repertoires in COVID-19. At the level of the study: Donors in the United States, Italy and Spain gave samples during acute or convalescent COVID-19.

In the authors' methods: Reference gene primer amplification in the assay estimated nucleated cell counts. Sequencing used immunoSEQ multiplex PCR; TCRdb keeps in-frame clones, though not all of them. Clonal size and the V and J genes are those of that table, whereas D and trimming came from the DNA. The table shows some 190,000 clones, with about 80% occurring only once. This CDR3 has 19 amino acids. The V gene's germline CDR1 is SGHNT and CDR2 YYREEE (reference sequence). J was trimmed by 0 bases and V by 0 bases; bases with no gene match: 12. Sequenced: PBMCs or T cells enriched from blood (not recorded which). The chain combines TRBV5-4 with TRBJ2-7, with 10 positions matching TRBD2. This TCR was sampled from a man in his sixties who had been exposed to COVID-19. CDR3 loop: CASSLDFKTSGPRSYEQYF. The CDR3 DNA sequence: TGTGCCAGCAGCTTGGATTTTAAGACTAGCGGGCCCCGCTCCTACGAGCAGTACTTC. The variable domain in full, completed from reference TRBV5-4 and TRBJ2-7, reads ETGVTQSPTHLIKTRGQQVTLRCSSQSGHNTVSWYQQALGQGPQFIFQYYREEENGRGNFPPRFSGLQFPNYSSELNVNALELDDSALYLCASSLDFKTSGPRSYEQYFGPGTRLTVT.